Listed here is a single T cell receptor (beta chain). Its matching antigen is unknown. The PCR used 60 Vbeta and 13 Jbeta primers. Some clones are missing from TCRdb's copy, which holds only in-frame ones; the method was immunoSEQ multiplex PCR. The table lists roughly 190,000 clones. The data were obtained in a study of cytomegalovirus exposure and HLA in healthy donors. Study results and caveats: Per a later analysis, 15,000 to 20,000 TCR beta sequences showed association with HLA alleles at 0.05 false discovery rate.

Germline lookup yields CDR1 LGHNA and CDR2 YNFKEQ. The CDR3 is 16 amino acids. The V segment lost 0 bases and the J segment 4 bases; nucleotides outside the gene matches: 6. The sequencing input was PBMCs. V is TRBV4-2 and J is TRBJ2-1; 7 positions agree with TRBD2. This clonotype originated in a young woman in good health and CMV-seropositive. The CDR3 sequence: CASSQDGAGEYNEQFF. Here the CDR3 DNA reads TGTGCCAGCAGCCAAGATGGTGCGGGGGAATACAATGAGCAGTTCTTC.